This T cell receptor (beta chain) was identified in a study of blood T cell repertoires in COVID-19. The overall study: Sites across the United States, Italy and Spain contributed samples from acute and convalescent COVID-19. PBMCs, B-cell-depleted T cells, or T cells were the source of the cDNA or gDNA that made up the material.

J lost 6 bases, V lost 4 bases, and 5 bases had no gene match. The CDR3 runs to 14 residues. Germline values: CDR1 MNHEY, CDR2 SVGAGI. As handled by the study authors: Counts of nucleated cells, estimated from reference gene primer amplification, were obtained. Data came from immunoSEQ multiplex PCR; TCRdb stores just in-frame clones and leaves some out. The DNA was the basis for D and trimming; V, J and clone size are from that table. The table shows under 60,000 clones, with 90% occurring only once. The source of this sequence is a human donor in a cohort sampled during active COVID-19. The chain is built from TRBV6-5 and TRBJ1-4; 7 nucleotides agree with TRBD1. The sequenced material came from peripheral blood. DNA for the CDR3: TGTGCCAGCAGTTCAGGGGGATCGGATGAAAAACTGTTTTTT. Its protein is CASSSGGSDEKLFF.